The 24 T cell receptor beta chains reported below all come from one sample, sequenced in a study of blood T cell repertoires in COVID-19. Clones were sequenced by immunoSEQ multiplex PCR, and TCRdb holds only the in-frame ones, with some missing. The sample comprises some 76,000 clones, about 80% of which are singletons, and 11% rests with the top ten. The sample consisted of peripheral blood. These receptors were obtained from a man aged 50 to 59 with acute or convalescent COVID-19.

The chain joins TRBV27 to TRBJ1-1, with D uncertain. The V end was cut by 5 bases, the J end by 3 bases, with 13 bases between. The CDR3 has 14 residues. Germline CDR1 MNHEY, CDR2 SMNVEV (reference sequence). DNA for the CDR3: TGTGCCAGCAGTCCCGAGGCCTGGTACACTGAAGCTTTCTTT. Amino acid sequence: CASSPEAWYTEAFF.

This chain connects TRBV7-2 to TRBJ2-7; 8 bases align to TRBD2. CDR3 size: 15 residues. V dropped 5 bases and J dropped 4; count of bases not matched to a gene: 10. The V gene's germline CDR1 is SGHTA and CDR2 FQGNSA. CDR3 region: CASSARRAGAYEQYF. The CDR3 DNA is TGTGCCAGCAGCGCCCGGAGAGCGGGAGCTTACGAGCAGTACTTC. The entire variable domain, with the rest obtained from reference TRBV7-2 and TRBJ2-7, is as follows: GAGVSQSPSNKVTEKGKDVELRCDPISGHTALYWYRQSLGQGLEFLIYFQGNSAPDKSGLPSDRFSAERTGGSVSTLTIQRTQQEDSAVYLCASSARRAGAYEQYFGPGTRLTVT.

As DNA, the CDR3 is TGTGCCAGCAGCTCCACCCCCGGGACAGGATCATGGTTCTTC. Translated, it gives CASSSTPGTGSWFF. The chain employs TRBV7-9 and TRBJ2-1, with TRBD1 matching over 8 bases. The V gene end was trimmed by 4 bases and the J gene end by 15 bases; junction bases not matched to a gene: 14. CDR3 length equals 14 residues. Per germline, CDR1 SEHNR and CDR2 FQNEAQ (reference sequence).

The V call is TRBV19, the J call TRBJ2-1; D is perhaps TRBD2 (5 bases). The V end was cut by 4 bases, the J end by 7 bases, with 11 bases between. The V gene's germline CDR1 is LNHDA and CDR2 SQIVND (reference sequence). The CDR3 is 13 amino acids. The DNA for the CDR3 is TGTGCCAGTAGTAATGTGAGGAGGAATGAGCAGTTCTTC. It codes for CASSNVRRNEQFF. The complete variable domain, with remaining parts taken from reference TRBV19 and TRBJ2-1, reads DGGITQSPKYLFRKEGQNVTLSCEQNLNHDAMYWYRQDPGQGLRLIYYSQIVNDFQKGDIAEGYSVSREKKESFPLTVTSAQKNPTAFYLCASSNVRRNEQFFGPGTRLTVL.

The chain links TRBV2 to TRBJ1-3; 7 bases align to TRBD1. Losses at the gene ends were 6 bases for V and 0 bases for J; bases not matched to a gene: 11. Germline CDR1 SNHLY, CDR2 FYNNEI. The CDR3 consists of 17 residues. The CDR3, as DNA: TGTGCCAGCAGGAAGATTGGACAGGCGTCCTCTGGAAACACCATATATTTT. Translated, it gives CASRKIGQASSGNTIYF.

This sequence joins TRBV28 and TRBJ1-4; the D is unclear. Germline CDR1 is MDHEN and CDR2 is SYDVKM. V shed 2 bases and J shed 13 bases, with 11 bases lying between them. This CDR3 contains 12 residues. The CDR3 coding sequence is TGTGCCAGCAGTTTACGGCGTGAGGGACTGTTTTTT. Translated, it gives CASSLRREGLFF.

This clone was counted only a few times. The chain has TRBV19 and TRBJ1-2, with 7 nucleotides matching TRBD1. This CDR3 contains 15 residues. The V gene end was trimmed by 5 bases and the J gene end by 2 bases; junction bases not matched to a gene: 8. Germline values: CDR1 LNHDA, CDR2 SQIVND (reference sequence). The CDR3 region is CASSLQDRTNYGYTF. The CDR3 DNA is TGTGCCAGTAGTCTCCAGGACAGGACGAACTATGGCTACACCTTC.

V is TRBV2 and J is TRBJ2-1, with a weak D call TRBD2 (5 bases). The germline CDR1 and CDR2 sequences are SNHLY and FYNNEI. The CDR3 length is 15 residues. Trimming removed 4 bases from V and 0 bases from J, with 10 bases in between. CDR3 sequence: CASSASSSSYNEQFF. CDR3 in DNA: TGTGCCAGCAGTGCTAGCTCCAGCTCCTACAATGAGCAGTTCTTC.

The DNA of the CDR3 is TGTGCCAGCAGCCCACGGATGAGGAAGAGCTCCTACAATGAGCAGTTCTTC. Translation gives CASSPRMRKSSYNEQFF. This chain connects TRBV7-9 to TRBJ2-1; the D is unclear. The CDR3 runs 17 residues. The germline V gene encodes CDR1 SEHNR and CDR2 FQNEAQ (reference sequence). V lost 5 bases and J lost 0, with 17 bases in between.

This clone has just one count. The chain has TRBV4-3 and TRBJ1-6, with a weak D call TRBD1 (6 bases). The CDR3 is 17 amino acids. Trimming removed 0 bases from V and 10 bases from J, with 19 bases in between. Per the germline V gene, CDR1 is LGHNA and CDR2 is YSLEER. The CDR3: CASSQDIPGGGDSPLHF. The CDR3 DNA reads TGCGCCAGCAGCCAAGATATACCAGGAGGGGGGGACTCACCCCTCCACTTT.

The rearrangement joins TRBV19 to TRBJ1-1; D ambiguous. Germline V gene sequence: CDR1 LNHDA, CDR2 SQIVND (reference sequence). The CDR3 runs 13 residues. The V and J ends lost 5 bases and 0 bases respectively, with 7 bases between them. The chain's CDR3 is CASSFQMNTEAFF. CDR3 nucleotide sequence: TGTGCCAGTAGTTTCCAGATGAACACTGAAGCTTTCTTT.

CDR3 residues: CASSLTPEGTQYF. The CDR3 nucleotides read TGTGCCAGCAGCCTTACACCAGAGGGGACCCAGTACTTC. The V call is TRBV9, the J call TRBJ2-5; tentative D call: TRBD2 (5 bases). This CDR3 is built from 13 residues. V lost 4 bases, J lost 7 bases, and 14 bases lay in between. CDR1 and CDR2 (germline): SGDLS, YYNGEE.

J is TRBJ1-1 and V is TRBV4-1; D might be TRBD1 (6 bases). The CDR3 is made up of 18 amino acids. Per the germline V gene, CDR1 is MGHRA and CDR2 is YSYEKL. V gave up 6 bases and J gave up 1 base, with 24 bases separating them. The CDR3 region is CASRPRGTSGWGNTEAFF. CDR3 nucleotide sequence: TGCGCCAGCAGACCAAGGGGGACGTCGGGCTGGGGGAACACTGAAGCTTTCTTT.

The V gene is TRBV6-2 or TRBV6-3, the J gene TRBJ1-1, with 7 nucleotides matching TRBD1. The CDR3 extends over 17 amino acids. Germline V CDR1 and CDR2: MNHEY, SVGEGT. V was pared by 5 bases and J by 4 bases, with 16 bases of the junction left unmatched. Here the CDR3 DNA reads TGTGCCAGCAGTCCCCTCTCAAGAGGGGGCATTGGCACTGAAGCTTTCTTT. It is translated as CASSPLSRGGIGTEAFF.

This clone was found once. The genes are TRBV6-6 and TRBJ1-4; 7 positions match TRBD1. This CDR3 has 14 residues. The trim removed 5 bases at V and 3 bases at J, leaving 3 bases unmatched. The germline V gene encodes CDR1 MNHNY and CDR2 SVGAGI (reference sequence). The CDR3 DNA is TGTGCCAGCAGTACCACAGGGGCTAATGAAAAACTGTTTTTT. This gives the protein CASSTTGANEKLFF.

The chain employs TRBV27 and TRBJ1-1; 7 nucleotides line up with TRBD1. The junction had 5 bases not matched to a gene; V was cut back by 6 bases and J by 1 base. This CDR3 spans 14 amino acids. Germline CDR1 is MNHEY and CDR2 is SMNVEV (reference sequence). CDR3 sequence (DNA): TGTGCCAGCAGACTGGGACAGAAGAACACTGAAGCTTTCTTT. This sequence encodes CASRLGQKNTEAFF.

V usage is TRBV7-6 and J usage is TRBJ2-3; tentatively, D is TRBD2 (6 bases). Trimming took off 1 base at V and 6 bases at J, with 14 bases between the two ends. Germline CDR1 is SGHVS and CDR2 is FNYEAQ. The CDR3 covers 15 residues. The CDR3, as DNA: TGTGCCAGCAGCTTAGACGGGGGTTGGGGCGATACGCAGTATTTT. Residues: CASSLDGGWGDTQYF.

The V and J genes are TRBV7-2 and TRBJ1-1, with D maybe TRBD1 (6 bases). The CDR3 spans 15 residues. In germline, CDR1 is SGHTA, CDR2 FQGNSA. The V and J ends lost 1 base and 8 bases respectively, with 17 bases between them. CDR3 sequence: CASSLVRGTGTEAFF. The CDR3 DNA is TGTGCCAGCAGCTTAGTTCGGGGAACCGGGACAGAAGCTTTCTTT. The variable domain in full, with the rest retrieved from reference TRBV7-2 and TRBJ1-1, is GAGVSQSPSNKVTEKGKDVELRCDPISGHTALYWYRQSLGQGLEFLIYFQGNSAPDKSGLPSDRFSAERTGGSVSTLTIQRTQQEDSAVYLCASSLVRGTGTEAFFGQGTRLTVV.

V is TRBV12-3 or TRBV12-4 and J is TRBJ2-7; possibly TRBD2 for D (5 bases). The CDR3 contains 13 residues. Trimming left V 4 bases short and J 2 bases short, with 9 bases between. The CDR3 nucleotides read TGTGCCAGCAGTTCGGGGAGCGCCTACGAGCAGTACTTC. It is translated as CASSSGSAYEQYF.

The chain recombines TRBV7-3 with TRBJ1-2, with D perhaps matching TRBD1 (6 bases). The CDR3 extends over 13 amino acids. The V gene's germline CDR1 is SGHTA and CDR2 FQGTGA. Trimming removed 2 bases from V and 5 bases from J, with 9 bases in between. The DNA for the CDR3 is TGTGCCAGCAGCTTACGGGGGGCTTATGGCTACACCTTC. It codes for CASSLRGAYGYTF.

V usage is TRBV15 and J usage is TRBJ1-1; TRBD1 is a possible D gene (5 bases). This CDR3 has 15 residues. Germline V gene data show CDR1 as LNHNV and CDR2 as YYDKDF (reference sequence). Trimming took off 0 bases at V and 5 bases at J, with 13 bases between the two ends. This CDR3 reads CATSRDPLGGTEAFF. The DNA of the CDR3 is TGTGCCACCAGCAGAGATCCCCTGGGGGGAACTGAAGCTTTCTTT.

The rearrangement links TRBV4-2 to TRBJ1-6; D ambiguous. Trimming shortened V by 0 bases and J by 0 bases, and 12 bases separated the two germline ends. CDR3 length: 18 residues. CDR1 and CDR2 from the germline V gene are LGHNA and YNFKEQ. For the CDR3, the DNA is TGTGCCAGCAGCCAAGATATCACTGCGAGCTCCTATAATTCACCCCTCCACTTT. Translation gives CASSQDITASSYNSPLHF.

The chain is built from TRBV11-2 and TRBJ1-2; D gene unclear. Germline CDR1 and CDR2: SGHAT and FQNNGV. The CDR3 has 17 residues. V lost 1 base to trimming and J lost 6 bases, with 21 bases between them. In DNA, the CDR3 is TGTGCCAGCAGCTTAGGAGGCGGTGGTTGGTCTCGAGATGGCTACACCTTC. Translation gives CASSLGGGGWSRDGYTF.

J is TRBJ2-1 and V is TRBV3-1 (or the pseudogene TRBV3-2); 14 bases map to TRBD2. The CDR3 is 20 residues long. V lost 3 bases and J lost 9; bases outside the gene matches: 19. In germline, CDR1 is LGHDT, CDR2 YNNKEL (reference sequence). As DNA, the CDR3 is TGTGCCAGCAGCCAGGGATATCAGACTAGCGGGAGGGCCGTATATGCTGAGCAGTTCTTC. This codes for CASSQGYQTSGRAVYAEQFF.